This record looks at one TCR beta chain sequence and its context. TCRdb called the RT-PCR reads again in MiXCR, with one record for every CDR3 protein. The repertoire holds around 500,000 distinct CDR3 sequences, 9.5% to 13% seen once, with roughly 12% in the top ten. The source of the sample is a study of response to subunit inactivated influenza vaccine. V shed 5 bases and J shed 0 bases, with 13 bases lying between them. Germline CDR1 SGHVS, CDR2 FQNEAQ. The CDR3 covers 15 residues. The V and J genes are TRBV7-8 and TRBJ2-5; TRBD1 might be the D (5 bases). The origin of this receptor is a man aged 45-65 years who received an inactivated influenza vaccine. The source material was PBMCs from blood, sampled roughly 48 days after vaccination. The CDR3 here is CASSGSKGYQETQYF. CDR3 coding DNA: TGTGCCAGCAGCGGGTCAAAGGGGTACCAAGAGACCCAGTACTTC.